This TCR beta chain was sequenced in a study of cytomegalovirus exposure and HLA in healthy donors. Study conclusions and caveats: Most of the CMV-associated TCR beta chains (in a later analysis) appeared to be HLA-restricted. Reportedly, cytomegalovirus status was diagnosed with high sensitivity and specificity. The investigators catalogued 150 to 200 TCR beta chains as cytomegalovirus-associated.

PCR was performed using 60 Vbeta and 13 Jbeta primers. Sequenced by immunoSEQ multiplex PCR; TCRdb stores in-frame clones only, minus some. Of fewer than 200,000 clones in the sample, roughly 80% were seen once. A word on this clone: Its antigen is unidentified.

CDR1 and CDR2 from the germline V gene are DFQATT and SNEGSKA (reference sequence). The CDR3 has 11 amino acids. The chain joins TRBV20-1 to TRBJ2-5, with D possibly being TRBD1 (6 bases). The DNA end is a closer match to TRBJ2-7, so the J assignment may be wrong. The sequence was obtained from a young woman in good health and CMV-seronegative. The material sequenced was PBMCs. DNA for the CDR3: TGCAGTGCGCGACAGGTAAACGAGCAGTACTTC. Protein: CSARQVNEQYF.